A single sample gave rise to the 9 T cell receptor beta chains below, sequenced in a study of CD8+ T cells in alopecia areata. Treatment denoted: oral pan-JAK inhibitor, 5-10 mg twice daily. cDNA reverse transcribed from extracted RNA served as the sequencing template. The repertoire was sequenced with immunoSEQ multiplex PCR; TCRdb's copy has only in-frame clones and lacks some. The sample holds tens of thousands of clones; around 71% are singletons and the top ten take 20% to 25%. Sequenced material: CD8+ T cells sorted from blood, taken at week 4, from a patient treated with tofacitinib. The receptors here all came from a human donor with alopecia areata.

V and J are TRBV4-1 and TRBJ1-1; possible D gene TRBD1, 5 bases. Germline V gene data show CDR1 as MGHRA and CDR2 as YSYEKL. Trimming pared 1 base from V and 7 bases from J, leaving 10 bases between. The CDR3 length is 13 residues. The DNA of the CDR3 is TGCGCCAGCAGCCAAGCCTTACAGGATGAAGCTTTCTTT. Translated: CASSQALQDEAFF.

V gene TRBV11-1 combines with J gene TRBJ2-7; D is unresolved. The CDR3 loop spans 15 amino acids. Trimming pared 5 bases from V and 0 bases from J, leaving 14 bases between. CDR1 SGHAT and CDR2 FQDESV come from the germline V gene (reference sequence). CDR3 sequence reads: CASSPRLTSSYEQYF. In DNA, the CDR3 is TGTGCCAGCAGCCCACGCCTGACGAGCTCCTACGAGCAGTACTTC.

CDR3 sequence (DNA): TGTGCCAGCAGTCCGGGGGGTTCCGGCACTGAAGCTTTCTTT. This gives the protein CASSPGGSGTEAFF. This sequence joins TRBV6-1 and TRBJ1-1; maybe TRBD1 (5 bases). Trimming removed 5 bases from V and 4 bases from J, with 14 bases in between. The germline V gene has CDR1 MNHNS and CDR2 SASEGT. The CDR3 contains 14 residues.

The chain carries TRBV29-1 and TRBJ2-1; 10 bases fit TRBD2. The CDR3 loop spans 14 amino acids. Germline V gives CDR1 SQVTM, CDR2 ANQGSEA. Trimming took 3 bases from V and 7 from J; bases not matched to a gene: 6. The CDR3 DNA is TGCAGCGTTGAGATAGCGGGGGGCGGGAATGAGCAGTTCTTC. Protein sequence: CSVEIAGGGNEQFF.

The chain joins TRBV29-1 to TRBJ2-5; D gene uncertain. V lost 3 bases and J lost 2, with 13 bases in between. The germline V gene has CDR1 SQVTM and CDR2 ANQGSEA. This CDR3 has 14 amino acids. CDR3 sequence (DNA): TGCAGCGTTGAGGGCGGAGATCTTCAAGAGACCCAGTACTTC. Amino acid sequence: CSVEGGDLQETQYF.

This clone has just one count. The genes are TRBV4-3 and TRBJ1-5, with D perhaps matching TRBD1 (5 bases). V was cut by 4 bases and J by 6 bases, with 16 bases left in between. The CDR3 contains 15 residues. Per the germline V gene, CDR1 is LGHNA and CDR2 is YSLEER. The DNA of the CDR3 is TGCGCCAGCAGCCGCGACAGCCGCCCTTCTCAGCCCCAGCATTTT. It yields the protein CASSRDSRPSQPQHF.

The chain joins TRBV6-5 to TRBJ1-6; D might be TRBD1 (5 bases). In germline, CDR1 is MNHEY, CDR2 SVGAGI. V was trimmed by 6 bases and J by 7 bases, leaving 13 bases between them. This CDR3 is 14 amino acids long. The CDR3 DNA is TGTGCCAGCAGCGCCTCGGGACGCAATTCACCCCTCCACTTT. It encodes CASSASGRNSPLHF.

This chain connects TRBV29-1 to TRBJ1-5; TRBD1 matches at 7 bases. The V and J ends lost 6 bases and 11 bases, in that order; junction bases with no gene match: 10. Germline V gene sequence: CDR1 SQVTM, CDR2 ANQGSEA. The CDR3 loop spans 12 amino acids. The CDR3: CSVLAGGQAQHF. The CDR3, as DNA: TGCAGCGTACTCGCGGGTGGACAGGCCCAGCATTTT.

The rearrangement uses TRBV30 and TRBJ2-7; D unclear. CDR3 size: 11 residues. V was pared by 3 bases and J by 4 bases, with 7 bases between. The V gene's germline CDR1 is GTSNPN and CDR2 SVGIG (reference sequence). The DNA for the CDR3 is TGTGCCTGGAGCGACAAATACGAGCAGTACTTC. This encodes CAWSDKYEQYF.